This TCR beta chain was identified in a study of CD8+CD57+ T cells in acquired aplastic anemia. The patients chosen for sequencing had shown expansion of CD8+CD57+ cells (detected by flow cytometry). Germline assignment: CDR1 SGHVS and CDR2 FQNEAQ. V lost 0 bases and J lost 13, with 22 bases in between. This CDR3 has 16 residues. According to the study, genomic DNA was the template for TCR beta VDJ and CDR3 profiling. One entry per CDR3 protein, called by TCRdb with MiXCR from the reads. The sample has a few hundred thousand distinct CDR3 sequences, 70% to 85% seen once. The chain carries TRBV7-8 and TRBJ2-1; D might be TRBD2 (6 bases). Sequencing was carried out using sorted CD4+, CD8+, or CD8+CD57+ T cells (not recorded which) from PBMCs. The receptor was derived from a human donor with aplastic anemia. The CDR3 loop is CASSLAGGTDTEYQFF. CDR3 nucleotide sequence: TGTGCCAGCAGCTTAGCGGGAGGAACCGATACGGAGTATCAGTTCTTC.